This T cell receptor (beta chain) was sequenced in a study of TIL therapy for anti-PD-1-resistant metastatic lung cancer (dated by TCRdb to about 2021). Study-level background: Tumors were harvested before any PD-1/PD-L1 blockade; patients then received nivolumab, and those progressing received lymphodepletion, expanded TIL infusion and IL-2. A median age of around 58 years (range about 38-75) and a median tumor PD-L1 proportion score of roughly 5.8% were recorded among enrolled patients. Most of the cohort had lung adenocarcinoma, including a few EGFR-mutant tumors and two ALK-rearranged tumors, and half of the patients were either current or former smokers. Across the cohort, whole-exome sequencing showed a median non-synonymous tumor mutation burden of about 1.5 mutations per megabase. Tumor and peripheral blood T cell receptor beta sequencing was used to track clonotypes across tumor, expanded TIL product and serial blood samples.

TCR beta CDR3 regions were amplified from genomic DNA with the immunoSEQ v3 hsTCRB kit using bias-controlled multiplex PCR. TCR libraries were sequenced on an Illumina NextSeq 500 to around 1.9 million read pairs for survey level or about 5-6 million for deep level. In the source study's methods: V, D and J genes were assigned, non-productive sequences were removed, and clonality was reported by immunoSEQ Analyzer software. To compare repertoires between infused TIL and blood, productive Simpson clonality was used along with the Morisita overlap index of productive TRB rearrangements. The absolute count of a clonotype in blood was estimated by multiplying the lymphocyte count by the CD3+ fraction and by the productive frequency of the clone. The source is immuneACCESS, and TCRdb retained only in-frame sequences with V and J called. Part of the clones is not carried over; for the studies checked, unresolved V genes explain less than half of this, and the remainder is unexplained. That table supplies the V and J calls and clone size; D and trimming were determined from the DNA. The sample includes about 15,000 clones, with roughly 88% observed a single time. The ten largest clones represent roughly 0.86% of the sample.

The meaning of the sample's time point label: pre-treatment sample, taken before nivolumab and TIL therapy. Adults with stage 4 NSCLC were enrolled from October 2017 to early 2020 in a dual-center phase I trial. The samples were drawn from an open-label, single-arm phase I trial testing tumor-infiltrating lymphocyte therapy combined with nivolumab in advanced non-small cell lung cancer. Mononuclear cells from blood collected in EDTA tubes were isolated on a Ficoll gradient and snap-frozen as pellets, and DNA was then extracted using a Qiagen mini-prep kit. Findings and caveats that apply to the study as a whole: The study protocol defined all tumor marker inferences as exploratory. The cohort was highly selected, including more treatment-naive, never-smoker and oncogene-addicted patients than is typical, which limits generalizability. Clonotypes from the infused TIL partially replaced the baseline peripheral repertoire and then declined over months, and persistence showed no apparent association with response.

Trimming takes 7 bases from V and 6 bases from J, and the germline ends sit 19 bases apart. CDR3 length: 14 amino acids, cysteine to phenylalanine. The retained sequence is limited to the CDR3, 42 bases, with the frame set at the first base. The germline V gene provides CDR1 SQVTM and CDR2 ANQGSEA. About this clone: Its antigen remains unidentified. The record has no base qualities; no much larger clone is one base away.

The V and J segments used are TRBV29-1 and TRBJ2-1, with TRBD2 perhaps the D gene, on 5 matching bases. This receptor was identified in a person between 30 and 79 years old with non-small cell lung cancer. Material: blood, obtained at baseline. CDR3 protein: CSAEIRTYPNEQFF. Here is the DNA: TGCAGCGCCGAGATAAGGACTTACCCCAATGAGCAGTTCTTC.